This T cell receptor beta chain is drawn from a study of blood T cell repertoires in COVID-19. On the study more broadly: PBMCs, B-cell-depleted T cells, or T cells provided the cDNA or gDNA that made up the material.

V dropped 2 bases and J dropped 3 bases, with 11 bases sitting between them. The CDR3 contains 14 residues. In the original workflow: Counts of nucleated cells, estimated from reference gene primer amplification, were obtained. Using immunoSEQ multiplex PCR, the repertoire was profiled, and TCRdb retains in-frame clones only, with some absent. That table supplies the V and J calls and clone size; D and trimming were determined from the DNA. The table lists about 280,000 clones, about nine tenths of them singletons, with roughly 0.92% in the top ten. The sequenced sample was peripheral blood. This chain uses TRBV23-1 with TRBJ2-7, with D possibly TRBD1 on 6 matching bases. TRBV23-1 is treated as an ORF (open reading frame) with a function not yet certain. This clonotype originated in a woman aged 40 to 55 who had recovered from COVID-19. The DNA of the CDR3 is TGCGCCAGCAGTCAAAAGGACAGACTCTACGAGCAGTACTTC. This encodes CASSQKDRLYEQYF.